Shown below are 29 T cell receptor beta chains from a single sample sequenced in a study of beta chain features in type 1 diabetes. Study-level findings and limits: Moderately but significantly shorter TCRB CDR3s were found in Type 1 diabetes patients in all four CD4+ subsets.

Since all of the isolated RNA was reverse transcribed, expressed TCRB transcripts were what got sequenced. Profiled with immunoSEQ multiplex PCR; TCRdb holds only in-frame clones, not every one. The sample records a few hundred thousand clones, 8.5% to 10% being singletons. These receptors' targets are unknown. Specimen: central memory CD4+ T cells from blood. The receptors were sampled from a man between 25 and 39 years old with type 1 diabetes.

This clone was seen more than once but under ten times. V gene TRBV7-3 combines with J gene TRBJ2-7; 8 positions agree with TRBD2. The CDR3 totals 15 residues. With V trimmed by 3 bases and J by 3 bases, 7 bases remained unmatched. Germline V gene data show CDR1 as SGHTA and CDR2 as FQGTGA. Here the CDR3 DNA reads TGTGCCAGCAGCTTCCAGCCCGGGACTAGCTACGAGCAGTACTTC. This encodes CASSFQPGTSYEQYF.

CDR3 in amino acids: CASSYVVSGANVLTF. The CDR3 DNA sequence: TGTGCCAGCAGTTACGTGGTCTCTGGGGCCAACGTCCTGACTTTC. The chain combines TRBV6-6 with TRBJ2-6; D not resolved. CDR1 and CDR2 from the germline V gene are MNHNY and SVGAGI (reference sequence). CDR3 size: 15 residues. Trimming took 2 bases from V and 0 from J, leaving 5 bases between them.

The chain links TRBV7-2 to TRBJ1-1; D unresolved. V was cut by 5 bases and J by 5 bases, with 12 bases left in between. The CDR3 runs to 13 residues. Germline-derived CDR1 and CDR2 are SGHTA and FQGNSA. CDR3 DNA sequence: TGTGCCAGCAGCCGGGATACGAGGACTGAAGCTTTCTTT. Its translation is CASSRDTRTEAFF.

This clone turned up a few times. This chain links TRBV11-1 with TRBJ2-5; maybe TRBD2 (5 bases). Trimming cost V 5 bases and J 0 bases, with 10 bases left between them. Germline assignment: CDR1 SGHAT and CDR2 FQDESV (reference sequence). This CDR3 spans 14 amino acids. This CDR3 is CASSPLGNQETQYF. The CDR3 DNA reads TGTGCCAGCAGCCCCCTCGGGAACCAAGAGACCCAGTACTTC. Full variable domain (missing parts from reference TRBV11-1 and TRBJ2-5): EAEVAQSPRYKITEKSQAVAFWCDPISGHATLYWYRQILGQGPELLVQFQDESVVDDSQLPKDRFSAERLKGVDSTLKIQPAELGDSAMYLCASSPLGNQETQYFGPGTRLLVL.

This clone was found a few times. The chain combines TRBV2 with TRBJ1-1, with D unclear. Trimming cost V 6 bases and J 1 base, with 9 bases left between them. Germline CDR1 SNHLY, CDR2 FYNNEI. The CDR3 sequence is 13 residues long. DNA for the CDR3: TGTGCCAGCAGACGACAAAGGAACACTGAAGCTTTCTTT. Its protein is CASRRQRNTEAFF.

In its sample, this clone was seen a few times. The chain carries TRBV7-2 and TRBJ2-7; the match to TRBD1 covers 7 bases. The CDR3 spans 15 residues. V lost 1 base and J lost 2; bases outside the gene matches: 5. Germline loops: CDR1 SGHTA, CDR2 FQGNSA. CDR3 nucleotides: TGTGCCAGCAGCTTAGGGACAGGATTAACCTACGAGCAGTACTTC. Translated: CASSLGTGLTYEQYF.

This clone occurred a few times. This chain links TRBV21-1 with TRBJ2-7; the D call of TRBD1 is as the table states it, not checked on the DNA. TRBV21-1 is annotated as a pseudogene. CDR3 length equals 15 residues. CDR3 protein: CASSDSGGPCYEQYF. Here the CDR3 DNA reads TGTGCCAGCAGCGATTCAGGGGGTCCCTGCTACGAGCAGTACTTC.

This chain connects TRBV28 to TRBJ2-3, with D uncertain. Germline V gene data show CDR1 as MDHEN and CDR2 as SYDVKM. Trimming took 2 bases from V and 6 from J, leaving 12 bases between them. The CDR3 length is 14 residues. CDR3 nucleotides: TGTGCCAGCAGTTTAAGAGGACCTGGGGATACGCAGTATTTT. It codes for CASSLRGPGDTQYF.

This clone occurred a few times. The V and J genes are TRBV9 and TRBJ1-6; D not resolved. The CDR3 has 13 amino acids. Germline values: CDR1 SGDLS, CDR2 YYNGEE. Trimming stripped 4 bases from V and 10 bases from J, with 12 bases between. The CDR3 reads CASSPRFSSPLHF. CDR3 in DNA: TGTGCCAGCAGCCCCAGGTTTTCGTCACCCCTCCACTTT.

This clone was observed a handful of times. A much more abundant neighbour one base away suggests this may be a read error. The gene calls are TRBV5-4 and TRBJ2-3; 16 nucleotides align to TRBD2. The CDR3 covers 16 residues. Trimming took 4 bases from V and 6 from J; bases not matched to a gene: 5. Germline loops: CDR1 SGHNT, CDR2 YYREEE (reference sequence). Here the CDR3 DNA reads TGTGCCAGCAGCCCGGGACTAGCGGGAGGGGATGATACGCAGTATTTT. Translation: CASSPGLAGGDDTQYF.

The CDR3 DNA reads TGTGCCAGCAGTTTATATTCGGGACAAGGAGGTTCACCCCTCCACTTT. Translation gives CASSLYSGQGGSPLHF. The rearrangement uses TRBV27 and TRBJ1-6; D is perhaps TRBD1 (6 bases). Germline V gene lookup returns CDR1 MNHEY and CDR2 SMNVEV (reference sequence). The germline V and J ends were trimmed by 1 base and 9 bases, with 16 bases remaining between them. The length of the CDR3 is 16 residues.

This clone turned up a few times. The chain combines TRBV29-1 with TRBJ1-2; 7 bases agree with TRBD1. V was pared by 7 bases and J by 8 bases, with 10 bases of the junction left unmatched. CDR3 length: 12 residues. Germline CDR1 reads SQVTM; CDR2 reads ANQGSEA. This CDR3 is CSARGQSRGYTF. The CDR3 DNA reads TGCAGCGCCCGGGGACAGTCACGCGGCTACACCTTC.

This rearrangement joins TRBV7-9 to TRBJ2-3; D is unclear. Trimming took off 5 bases at V and 2 bases at J, with 14 bases between the two ends. The CDR3 runs to 15 residues. Per the germline V gene, CDR1 is SEHNR and CDR2 is FQNEAQ (reference sequence). This CDR3 reads CASSPLSIPTDTQYF. The CDR3 DNA is TGTGCCAGCAGCCCCTTGAGCATACCCACAGATACGCAGTATTTT.

This clone was seen ten or more times. The same CDR3 also results from other DNA sequences found in this sample. V gene TRBV4-1 combines with J gene TRBJ1-5; D not certain. This CDR3 contains 13 residues. The ends were cut back, 0 bases at V and 5 bases at J, with 5 bases in the middle. The germline V gene has CDR1 MGHRA and CDR2 YSYEKL. CDR3 sequence (DNA): TGCGCCAGCAGCCAAGAGAGGGATCAGCCCCAGCATTTT. Protein sequence: CASSQERDQPQHF.

This clone showed up just a few times. The rearrangement links TRBV28 to TRBJ1-2, with D unclear. The CDR3 is 13 amino acids. Germline CDR1 is MDHEN and CDR2 is SYDVKM. V was clipped by 5 bases and J by 4 bases, with 11 bases between them. The CDR3 region has the DNA TGTGCCAGCAGTGCCCCTTGGGGCTATGGCTACACCTTC. As protein: CASSAPWGYGYTF.

This clone was observed a few times. The chain has TRBV4-2 and TRBJ1-4; 7 positions match TRBD1. Germline lookup yields CDR1 LGHNA and CDR2 YNFKEQ. V shed 5 bases and J 6 bases; nucleotides not matched to a gene: 12. The CDR3 is made up of 16 amino acids. CDR3 region: CASSLDSTGTYEKLFF. The DNA of the CDR3 is TGTGCCAGCAGCTTGGACTCGACAGGGACGTATGAAAAACTGTTTTTT.

This clone was seen at least ten times. The J gene is TRBJ2-1, the V gene TRBV5-4; TRBD2 matches 10 bases. V dropped 4 bases and J dropped 9; count of bases not matched to a gene: 10. This CDR3 has 15 amino acids. Germline CDR1 is SGHNT and CDR2 is YYREEE (reference sequence). CDR3 DNA sequence: TGTGCCAGCAGCCAAACCGGGACTAGCGATCTTGAGCAGTTCTTC. It yields the protein CASSQTGTSDLEQFF.

The table lists this clone with a few counts. V is TRBV6-5 and J is TRBJ2-1, with a weak D call TRBD2 (7 bases). This CDR3 spans 13 amino acids. V lost 10 bases, J lost 5 bases, and 15 bases lay in between. CDR1 and CDR2 (germline): MNHEY, SVGAGI. CDR3 loop: CAISGTIDNEQFF. CDR3 DNA sequence: TGTGCCATCAGCGGGACAATCGACAATGAGCAGTTCTTC.

The genes are TRBV5-1 and TRBJ1-3, with 11 bases matching TRBD1. This CDR3 comprises 17 residues. The germline V gene has CDR1 SGHRS and CDR2 YFSETQ. The junction had 7 bases not matched to a gene; V was cut back by 5 bases and J by 0 bases. This CDR3 reads CASSSGQGDLSGNTIYF. In nucleotides, the CDR3 is TGCGCCAGCAGTTCGGGACAGGGGGATCTCTCTGGAAACACCATATATTTT. Variable domain in full (rest from reference TRBV5-1 and TRBJ1-3): KAGVTQTPRYLIKTRGQQVTLSCSPISGHRSVSWYQQTPGQGLQFLFEYFSETQRNKGNFPGRFSGRQFSNSRSEMNVSTLELGDSALYLCASSSGQGDLSGNTIYFGEGSWLTVV.

As to this clone: The same CDR3 can be traced to other DNA sequences in this sample. The chain carries TRBV6-5 and TRBJ1-1, with D perhaps TRBD1 (5 bases). V was trimmed by 11 bases and J by 3 bases, leaving 16 bases between them. The CDR3 totals 13 residues. Germline CDR1 and CDR2: MNHEY and SVGAGI. In nucleotides, the CDR3 is TGTGCCTCTAGGTGGGGCAGGGACACTGAAGCTTTCTTT. Its protein product is CASRWGRDTEAFF.

This clone was counted only a few times. The chain has TRBV21-1 and TRBJ1-4. TRBV21-1 corresponds to a pseudogene. This CDR3 comprises 18 residues. CDR3 nucleotide sequence: TGTGCCAGCAGCAACGAACCACGGGGTGGGTCAACTAATGAAAAACTGTTTTTT. Translated: CASSNEPRGGSTNEKLFF.

This clone was counted only a few times. The rearrangement uses TRBV19 and TRBJ2-1; D is ambiguous. The CDR3 sequence is 13 residues long. Trimming cost V 3 bases and J 5 bases, with 8 bases left between them. Germline CDR1 is LNHDA and CDR2 is SQIVND (reference sequence). CDR3 DNA: TGTGCCAGTAGTATCCCCCAAAACAATGAGCAGTTCTTC. It is translated as CASSIPQNNEQFF. Complete variable domain (other parts from reference TRBV19 and TRBJ2-1): DGGITQSPKYLFRKEGQNVTLSCEQNLNHDAMYWYRQDPGQGLRLIYYSQIVNDFQKGDIAEGYSVSREKKESFPLTVTSAQKNPTAFYLCASSIPQNNEQFFGPGTRLTVL.

The sample holds a few counts of this clone. The gene calls are TRBV5-1 and TRBJ2-5; maybe TRBD1 (5 bases). Trimming took off 4 bases at V and 5 bases at J, with 24 bases between the two ends. The CDR3 totals 17 residues. Germline V lookup: CDR1 SGHRS, CDR2 YFSETQ. In DNA, the CDR3 is TGCGCCAGCAGCGATCCAGAGGCAGGGCATTTACCCGAGACCCAGTACTTC. Translated: CASSDPEAGHLPETQYF.

The rearrangement links TRBV7-6 to TRBJ1-1; weak D call: TRBD1 (5 bases). This CDR3 region has 13 residues. Per the germline V gene, CDR1 is SGHVS and CDR2 is FNYEAQ. V lost 8 bases and J lost 1, with 11 bases in between. CDR3 DNA sequence: TGTGCCAGCGGACGAACAGGGAACACTGAAGCTTTCTTT. Its translation is CASGRTGNTEAFF.

The genes are TRBV2 and TRBJ2-7, with D uncertain. CDR1 SNHLY and CDR2 FYNNEI come from the germline V gene. Trimming left V 2 bases short and J 5 bases short, with 4 bases between. This CDR3 contains 11 residues. The CDR3 sequence is CASSENNEQYF. CDR3 nucleotides: TGTGCCAGCAGTGAAAACAACGAGCAGTACTTC.

This clone was counted many times. The rearrangement uses TRBV28 and TRBJ1-1, with D possibly being TRBD1 (6 bases). V lost 4 bases to trimming and J lost 1 base, with 16 bases between them. The CDR3 has 16 amino acids. Germline CDR1 MDHEN, CDR2 SYDVKM. The CDR3: CASSSTGGAGNTEAFF. The CDR3, as DNA: TGTGCCAGCAGTTCCACCGGGGGGGCAGGGAACACTGAAGCTTTCTTT. Looking up the rest from reference TRBV28 and TRBJ1-1 gives the full variable domain: DVKVTQSSRYLVKRTGEKVFLECVQDMDHENMFWYRQDPGLGLRLIYFSYDVKMKEKGDIPEGYSVSREKKERFSLILESASTNQTSMYLCASSSTGGAGNTEAFFGQGTRLTVV.

There are a few counts of this clone. The chain employs TRBV7-2 and TRBJ1-1; weak D call: TRBD1 (6 bases). Germline lookup yields CDR1 SGHTA and CDR2 FQGNSA. V shed 5 bases and J shed 0 bases, with 22 bases lying between them. The CDR3 extends over 18 amino acids. The CDR3 DNA reads as TGTGCCAGCAGCGCCAATCGAATGGGGGGCGCCATGAACACTGAAGCTTTCTTT. It codes for CASSANRMGGAMNTEAFF.

The chain is built from TRBV6-5 and TRBJ1-2; D is undetermined. Germline V gene sequence: CDR1 MNHEY, CDR2 SVGAGI. This CDR3 contains 13 residues. V dropped 0 bases and J dropped 6 bases, with 8 bases sitting between them. CDR3 DNA: TGTGCCAGCAGTTACTCGGCTGGGAATGGCTACACCTTC. This sequence encodes CASSYSAGNGYTF.

This clone has a handful of counts. V and J are TRBV9 and TRBJ1-1; the D is unclear. V was clipped by 0 bases and J by 5 bases, with 8 bases between them. Germline V CDR1 and CDR2: SGDLS, YYNGEE. The CDR3 is made up of 13 amino acids. CDR3 amino acids: CASSVVPETEAFF. CDR3 DNA sequence: TGTGCCAGCAGCGTAGTTCCGGAGACTGAAGCTTTCTTT.